These T cell receptor beta chains were read from a single sample in a study of cytomegalovirus exposure and HLA in healthy donors. The protocol was immunoSEQ multiplex PCR, while the TCRdb copy is restricted to in-frame clones and leaves out a portion. The data show about 210,000 clones, 70% to 85% seen once. Material: PBMCs. These receptors all stem from a middle-aged man in good health and CMV-seropositive. Both conserved end residues are part of each CDR3.

J gene,V gene,CDR3 protein
TRBJ2-7,TRBV29-1,CSVEGRQGAPEQYF
TRBJ2-7,TRBV4-2,CASSQDVGLGSGEQYF
TRBJ1-1,TRBV30,CAWGPGLMNTEAFF
TRBJ1-5,TRBV27,CASSLRFGTGASNQPQHF
TRBJ2-1,TRBV5-1,CASSTREFSYNEQFF
TRBJ1-2,TRBV10-3,CAIHPEGYGYTF
TRBJ2-7,TRBV5-1,CASSLTSQGATYEQYF
TRBJ2-7,TRBV6-5,CASSRRADSYEQYF
TRBJ2-7,TRBV7-7,CASSSGQGSSYEQYF
TRBJ2-7,TRBV6-1,CASTSGQGDEQYF
TRBJ2-2,TRBV7-6,CASGGGGAAGELFF
TRBJ2-1,TRBV12-5,CASGHGQQEQFF
TRBJ2-7,TRBV19,CASSSTGNYEQYF
TRBJ2-1,TRBV19,CASSITSNTGSYNEQFF
TRBJ2-3,TRBV9,CASSVEVLPFTDTQYF
TRBJ1-1,TRBV10-3,CAISDLPSGGGGGTEAFF
TRBJ2-4,TRBV5-1,CASSGGSRNIQYF
TRBJ2-7,TRBV4-1,CASSPGQGVSYEQYF
TRBJ2-7,TRBV23-1,CASSHPGQVLSYEQYF
TRBJ2-3,TRBV9,CTSSAGGTGNTDTQYF
TRBJ1-1,TRBV12-1,CASSKATGGGTVGTEAFF
TRBJ2-7,TRBV5-1,CASSLVPGEDEQYF
TRBJ1-3,TRBV5-1,CASSLDGGSGNTIYF
TRBJ2-7,TRBV2,CASRTDITTEQYF
TRBJ1-1,TRBV4-2,CASSQDGGGWGLEAFF
TRBJ2-1,TRBV5-1,CASMQAGGRYNEQFF
TRBJ2-2,TRBV7-2,CASSWGLAGGTANTGELFF
TRBJ2-7,TRBV27,CASSPDPGQGLYEQYF
TRBJ2-1,TRBV7-3,CASSLASGGRNEQFF
TRBJ2-7,TRBV28,CASSFFKGRAEQYF
TRBJ2-3,TRBV7-9,CASSKGLSGRRDTQYF
TRBJ2-3,TRBV7-6,CASSRIGREGGF
TRBJ1-4,TRBV18,CASSPPTGSEANEKLFF
TRBJ1-1,TRBV6-5,CASSYSYQNTEAFF
TRBJ1-4,TRBV6-5,CASSGNPAGEKLFF
TRBJ2-2,TRBV7-6,CASSFGTGEYTGELFF
TRBJ1-3,TRBV4-1,CASSSQPGDTIYF
TRBJ1-6,TRBV6-1,CASSRDRDNSPLHF
TRBJ1-3,TRBV2,CASSRRQGGGNTIYF
TRBJ1-1,TRBV7-9,CASSQDRGNTEAFF
TRBJ2-5,TRBV7-3,CASSLGTEETQYF
TRBJ2-5,TRBV9,CASSVAGLVGGETQYF
TRBJ2-2,TRBV6-6,CASSYRAGVGGELFF
TRBJ2-7,TRBV19,CASSIREGYEQYF
TRBJ1-1,TRBV10-2,CASRIRGTEAFF
TRBJ2-7,TRBV10-3,CAISEDGRDAGGDEQYF
TRBJ2-5,TRBV6-6,CASSYRGVQETQYF
TRBJ1-2,TRBV7-9,CASSPPTYRDYGYTF
TRBJ2-5,TRBV7-9,CASSLGGGTETQYF
TRBJ1-5,TRBV18,CASSPGGADSAQPQHF
TRBJ1-1,TRBV14,CASSPRGRADTEAFF
TRBJ2-1,TRBV5-1,CASRQLARGDEQFF
TRBJ1-3,TRBV6-1,CASSEWTAGNTIYF
TRBJ2-1,TRBV12-5,CASGLGPAGNEQFF
TRBJ1-2,TRBV10-2,CASSEKGRNYGYTF
TRBJ1-2,TRBV29-1,CSVEGDRNYGYTF
TRBJ2-1,TRBV9,CASSASGRADNEQFF
TRBJ2-3,TRBV18,CASSPPGLAGGDTQYF